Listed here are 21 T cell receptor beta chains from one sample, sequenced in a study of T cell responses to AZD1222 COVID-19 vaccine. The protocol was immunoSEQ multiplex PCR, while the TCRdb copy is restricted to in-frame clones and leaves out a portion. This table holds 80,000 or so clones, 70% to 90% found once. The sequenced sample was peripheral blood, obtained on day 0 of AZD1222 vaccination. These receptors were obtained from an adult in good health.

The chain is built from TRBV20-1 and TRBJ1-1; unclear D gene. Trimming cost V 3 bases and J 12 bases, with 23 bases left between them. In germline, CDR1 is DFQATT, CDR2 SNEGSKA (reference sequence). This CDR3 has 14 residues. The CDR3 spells CSASKKLSRPRTFF. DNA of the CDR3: TGCAGTGCTAGTAAGAAGTTGTCGCGACCCCGTACTTTCTTT.

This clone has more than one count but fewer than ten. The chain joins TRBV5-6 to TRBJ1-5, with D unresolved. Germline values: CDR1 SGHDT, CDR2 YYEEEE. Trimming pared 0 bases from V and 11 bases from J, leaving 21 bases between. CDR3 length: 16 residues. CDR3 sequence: CASSLGRRAADEAQHF. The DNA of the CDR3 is TGTGCCAGCAGCTTGGGACGTAGGGCAGCAGATGAGGCCCAGCATTTT.

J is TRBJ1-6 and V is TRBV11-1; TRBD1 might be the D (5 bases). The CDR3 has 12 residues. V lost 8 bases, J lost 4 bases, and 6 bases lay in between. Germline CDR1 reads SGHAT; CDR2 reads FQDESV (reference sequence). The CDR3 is CASGGYNSPLHF. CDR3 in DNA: TGTGCCAGCGGGGGTTATAATTCACCCCTCCACTTT. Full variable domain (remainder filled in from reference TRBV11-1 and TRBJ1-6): EAEVAQSPRYKITEKSQAVAFWCDPISGHATLYWYRQILGQGPELLVQFQDESVVDDSQLPKDRFSAERLKGVDSTLKIQPAELGDSAMYLCASGGYNSPLHFGNGTRLTVT.

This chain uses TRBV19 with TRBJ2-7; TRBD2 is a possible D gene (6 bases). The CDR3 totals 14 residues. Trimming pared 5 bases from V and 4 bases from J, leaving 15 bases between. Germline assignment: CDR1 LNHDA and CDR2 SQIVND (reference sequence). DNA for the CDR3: TGTGCCAGTAGTCTTGGAGGGTTTAGGTACGAGCAGTACTTC. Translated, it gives CASSLGGFRYEQYF.

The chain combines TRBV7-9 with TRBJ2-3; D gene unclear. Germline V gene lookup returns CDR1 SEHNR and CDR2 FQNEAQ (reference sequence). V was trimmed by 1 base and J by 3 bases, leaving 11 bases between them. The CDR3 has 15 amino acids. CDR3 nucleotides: TGTGCCAGCAGCTTAGGGCCGGGCGTAACAGATACGCAGTATTTT. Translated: CASSLGPGVTDTQYF.

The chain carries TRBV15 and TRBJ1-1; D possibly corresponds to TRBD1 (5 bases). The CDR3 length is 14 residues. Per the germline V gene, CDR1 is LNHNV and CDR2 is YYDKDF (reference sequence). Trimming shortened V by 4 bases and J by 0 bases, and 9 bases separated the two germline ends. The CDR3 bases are TGTGCCACCAGCACCCGGGGGTTGAACACTGAAGCTTTCTTT. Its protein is CATSTRGLNTEAFF.

CDR3 loop: CASSPLETGGKTEAFF. DNA for the CDR3: TGTGCCAGCTCACCTCTGGAGACAGGAGGAAAAACTGAAGCTTTCTTT. The genes are TRBV18 and TRBJ1-1; D might be TRBD1 (6 bases). The V end was cut by 3 bases, the J end by 5 bases, with 19 bases between. The CDR3 consists of 16 residues. CDR1 is KGHSH and CDR2 is LQKENI in the germline V gene.

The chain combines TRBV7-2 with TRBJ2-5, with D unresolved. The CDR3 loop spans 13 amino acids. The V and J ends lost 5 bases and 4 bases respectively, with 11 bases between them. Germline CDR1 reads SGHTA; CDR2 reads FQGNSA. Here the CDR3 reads CASSPGSVETQYF. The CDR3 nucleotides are TGTGCCAGCAGCCCAGGCAGTGTAGAGACCCAGTACTTC.

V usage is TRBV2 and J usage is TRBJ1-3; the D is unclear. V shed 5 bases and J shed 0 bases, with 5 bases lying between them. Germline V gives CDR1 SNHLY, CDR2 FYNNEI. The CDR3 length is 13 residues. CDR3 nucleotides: TGTGCCAGCAGTACCCTCTCTGGAAACACCATATATTTT. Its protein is CASSTLSGNTIYF.

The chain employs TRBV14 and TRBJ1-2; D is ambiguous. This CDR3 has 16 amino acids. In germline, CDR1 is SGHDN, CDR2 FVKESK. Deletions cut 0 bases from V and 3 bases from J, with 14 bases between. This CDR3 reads CASSQDPPPLDYGYTF. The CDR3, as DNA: TGTGCCAGCAGCCAAGATCCGCCCCCTCTAGACTATGGCTACACCTTC.

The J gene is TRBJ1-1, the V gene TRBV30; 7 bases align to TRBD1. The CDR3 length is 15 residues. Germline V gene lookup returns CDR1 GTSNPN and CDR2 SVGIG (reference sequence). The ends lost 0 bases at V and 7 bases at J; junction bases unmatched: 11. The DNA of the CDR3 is TGTGCCTGGAGTGTAGCCCGGGACAGAGGGAATGAAGCTTTCTTT. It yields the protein CAWSVARDRGNEAFF.

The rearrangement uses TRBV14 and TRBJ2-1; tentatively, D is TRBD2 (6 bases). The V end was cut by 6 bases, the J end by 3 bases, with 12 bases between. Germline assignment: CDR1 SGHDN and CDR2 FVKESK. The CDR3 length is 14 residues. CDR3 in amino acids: CASSLNSGYNEQFF. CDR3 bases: TGTGCCAGCAGTCTTAATAGCGGCTACAATGAGCAGTTCTTC.

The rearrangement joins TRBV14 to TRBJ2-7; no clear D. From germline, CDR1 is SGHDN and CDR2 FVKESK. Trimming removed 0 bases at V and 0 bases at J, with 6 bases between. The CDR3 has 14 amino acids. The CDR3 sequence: CASSQDVISYEQYF. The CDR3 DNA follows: TGTGCCAGCAGCCAAGATGTCATCTCCTACGAGCAGTACTTC.

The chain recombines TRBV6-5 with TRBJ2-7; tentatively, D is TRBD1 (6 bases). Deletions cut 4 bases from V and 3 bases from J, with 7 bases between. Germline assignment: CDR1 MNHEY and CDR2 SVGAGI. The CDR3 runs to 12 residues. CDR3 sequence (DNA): TGTGCCAGCAGTTCGGACAGCTACGAGCAGTACTTC. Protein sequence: CASSSDSYEQYF.

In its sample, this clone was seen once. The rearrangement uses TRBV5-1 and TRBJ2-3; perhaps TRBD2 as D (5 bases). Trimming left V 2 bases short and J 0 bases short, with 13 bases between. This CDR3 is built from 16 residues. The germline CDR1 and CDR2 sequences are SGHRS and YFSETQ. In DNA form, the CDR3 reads TGCGCCAGCAGCTTCGCCAGCGGAGCCAGCACAGATACGCAGTATTTT. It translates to CASSFASGASTDTQYF.

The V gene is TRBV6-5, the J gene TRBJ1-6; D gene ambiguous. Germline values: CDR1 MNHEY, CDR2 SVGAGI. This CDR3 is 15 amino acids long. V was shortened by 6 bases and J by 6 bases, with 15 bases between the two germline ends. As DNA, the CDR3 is TGTGCCAGCAGCCTGCCTCGTCAACTTAATTCACCCCTCCACTTT. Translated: CASSLPRQLNSPLHF.

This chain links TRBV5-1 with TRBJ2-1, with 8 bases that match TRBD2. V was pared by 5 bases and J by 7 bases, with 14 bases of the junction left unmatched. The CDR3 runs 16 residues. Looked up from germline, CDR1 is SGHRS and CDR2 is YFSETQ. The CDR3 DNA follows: TGCGCCAGCAGAACCACTGCGGGAGGCGGGGGGAATGAGCAGTTCTTC. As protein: CASRTTAGGGGNEQFF.

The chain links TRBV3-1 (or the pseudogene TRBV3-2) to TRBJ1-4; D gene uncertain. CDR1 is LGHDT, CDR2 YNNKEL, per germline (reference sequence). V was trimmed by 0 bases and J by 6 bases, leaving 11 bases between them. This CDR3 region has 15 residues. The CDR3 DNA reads TGTGCCAGCAGCCAAGATCAGGAGGCGGATGAAAAACTGTTTTTT. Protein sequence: CASSQDQEADEKLFF.

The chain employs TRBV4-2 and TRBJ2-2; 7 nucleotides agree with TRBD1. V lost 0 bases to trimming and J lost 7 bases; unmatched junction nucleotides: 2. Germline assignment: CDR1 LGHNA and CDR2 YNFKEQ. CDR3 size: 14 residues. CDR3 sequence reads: CASSQDSGGGELFF. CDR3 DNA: TGTGCCAGCAGCCAAGATTCAGGGGGCGGGGAGCTGTTTTTT.

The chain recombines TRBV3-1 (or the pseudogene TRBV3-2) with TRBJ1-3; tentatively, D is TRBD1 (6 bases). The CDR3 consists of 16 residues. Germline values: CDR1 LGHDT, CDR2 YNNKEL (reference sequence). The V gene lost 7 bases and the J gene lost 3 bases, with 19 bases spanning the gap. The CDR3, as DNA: TGTGCCAGCACCCGATCACAGGGCCTCGGTGGAAACACCATATATTTT. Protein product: CASTRSQGLGGNTIYF.

This CDR3 reads CASSSVAQYEQYF. CDR3 in DNA: TGTGCCAGCAGCTCGGTGGCGCAATACGAGCAGTACTTC. The chain combines TRBV5-4 with TRBJ2-7, with D hard to call. Trimming removed 3 bases at V and 4 bases at J, with 11 bases between. The germline V gene encodes CDR1 SGHNT and CDR2 YYREEE (reference sequence). The CDR3 is 13 residues long.